Included here is one T cell receptor beta chain sequence, with context. This sample is part of a study of blood T cell repertoires in COVID-19. From germline, CDR1 is LGHDT and CDR2 YNNKEL (reference sequence). V was clipped by 5 bases and J by 5 bases, with 12 bases between them. The CDR3 runs 13 residues. TCRdb's table, derived via immunoSEQ multiplex PCR, lists solely in-frame clones and lacks some. The sample has about 320,000 clones, 75% to 90% seen once; the top ten hold around 2%. Material for sequencing was PBMCs or T cells enriched from blood (not recorded which). The V gene is TRBV3-1 (or the pseudogene TRBV3-2), the J gene TRBJ1-1; no definite D call. The source is a woman aged 25 to 39 who had been exposed to COVID-19. The CDR3 DNA reads as TGTGCCAGCAGCTCAACCGGAGCAACTGAAGCTTTCTTT. This codes for CASSSTGATEAFF.